The TCR beta chain under discussion was sequenced for a study of blood T cells in healthy people across ages. The CDR3 runs 14 residues. The germline gives CDR1 MNHNY, CDR2 SVGAGI (reference sequence). With a J-beta primer mix and a sample-barcoded 5' primer, a second PCR ran about 7 to 12 cycles. Each CDR3 protein is one row after TCRdb ran MiXCR on the 5' RACE reads. The sample yields approximately 1,000,000 distinct CDR3 sequences, more than 30% seen once. The origin of this receptor is a man younger than 35 in good health. The rearrangement uses TRBV6-6 and TRBJ2-5, with TRBD1 matching 8 bases. The better agreement between TRBJ2-7 and the DNA end casts doubt on the J call. Material for sequencing was blood. This chain's CDR3 is CASSYATGAYEQYF. The CDR3 nucleotides are TGTGCCAGCAGTTATGCGACAGGGGCCTACGAGCAGTACTTC.